The clone carrying this T cell receptor beta chain turned up a few times. Profiled with immunoSEQ multiplex PCR; TCRdb holds only in-frame clones, not every one. In the table there are roughly 500,000 clones, around 78% of which are singletons. V dropped 2 bases and J dropped 5 bases, with 13 bases sitting between them. CDR3 size: 15 residues. Germline loops: CDR1 SGHNT, CDR2 YYREEE (reference sequence). The data are from a study of shared T cell receptors in the human thymus. This same sample was also taken into another study, of human thymus T cells. Per that paper: Among thymic and blood repertoires, usage of V and J genes appeared biased.

Sequenced input: thymocytes. The chain carries TRBV5-4 and TRBJ2-2; a weak D match, TRBD1 (6 bases). The TCR sequence derives from a boy less than two years old with a congenital heart defect. CDR3 protein: CASSFGTPPTGELFF. The CDR3 nucleotides are TGTGCCAGCAGCTTCGGGACACCTCCGACCGGGGAGCTGTTTTTT.